A selection of T cell receptor beta chains follows, all from one sample in a study of low-dose radiotherapy and immunotherapy resistance in tumors. TCRdb reprocessed the reads with MiXCR, giving one entry per CDR3 protein. In the table there are around 80,000 distinct CDR3 sequences, 15% to 20% of which are singletons. The sample in question was PBMCs, obtained after low-dose radiotherapy plus immunotherapy. Receptors originate from a male donor with prostate cancer. Each CDR3 is given without its conserved first and last residue. The order of the fields is V gene, J gene, clone size, CDR3 protein. Some rows have no size entry. The others give once, few or many, or a class for an expanded clone.

TRBV5-3	TRBJ1-3	many	ASSPTGQGRNTIY
TRBV6-2/TRBV6-3	TRBJ2-4	-	ASTVSGQPGNIQY
TRBV9	TRBJ2-1	few	ASSVGGGSYNEQF
TRBV12-3/TRBV12-4	TRBJ2-7	many	ASSLGNEQY
TRBV19	TRBJ1-5	many	ASSIRRETVRADQPQH
TRBV28	TRBJ2-3	many	ASSETGAGDTQY
TRBV7-2	TRBJ2-7	many	ASSFGGSAYEQY
TRBV18	TRBJ2-5	many	ASSPGTQETQY
TRBV6-2/TRBV6-3	TRBJ2-3	many	ASRHLARGLTDTQY
TRBV7-9	TRBJ1-1	many	ASRHEVNTEAF
TRBV7-2	TRBJ2-5	many	ASSLAQGIQETQY
TRBV14	TRBJ1-1	many	ASSQVEGVTEAF
TRBV19	TRBJ2-1	many	ASSVLAGGPDEQF
TRBV24-1	TRBJ1-5	many	ATSDSRNQPQH
TRBV20-1	TRBJ2-7	many	SASPGTDYEQY
TRBV15	TRBJ2-7	-	ATSRPAGTGLSYEQY
TRBV6-2/TRBV6-3	TRBJ2-1	many	ASRRRGDRGNEQF
TRBV20-1	TRBJ2-3	many	SARTDTQY
TRBV10-3	TRBJ1-2	many	AIRALDRENYGYT
TRBV28	TRBJ2-2	many	ASSFLGGPGELF
TRBV7-9	TRBJ2-2	many	ASSLDSGPNTGELF
TRBV6-2/TRBV6-3	TRBJ1-1	many	ASSNTVGNTEAF
TRBV7-3	TRBJ2-2	many	ASSLTPGTGVNTGELF
TRBV20-1	TRBJ1-4	many	SVRGRTGAPSNEKLF
TRBV20-1	TRBJ2-7	many	SAAGQIYEQY
TRBV20-1	TRBJ2-3	many	SAAGTGGSGRDTQY
TRBV10-3	TRBJ1-2	many	AISLQGGYGYT
TRBV29-1	TRBJ2-4	many	SVEGTGVGAKNIQY
TRBV5-1	TRBJ2-2	many	ASSLASGGNTGELF
TRBV27	TRBJ2-1	many	ASSLTRPDSYNEQF
TRBV11-2	TRBJ1-2	many	ASSLDGWGADGYT
TRBV27	TRBJ2-7	-	ASSLFALGQGYEQY
TRBV20-1	TRBJ2-3	many	SARDTPRLAGDVADTQY
TRBV2	TRBJ2-1	many	ASSGTSGNTEQF
TRBV5-1	TRBJ2-5	many	ASSLDYQETQY
TRBV7-9	TRBJ1-1	many	ASSLLGQGAF
TRBV7-9	TRBJ2-5	many	ASSGNSETQY
TRBV14	TRBJ2-3	many	ASSQVWTARSTDTQY
TRBV14	TRBJ2-5	many	ASSQGPQGRGETQY
TRBV28	TRBJ2-5	many	ASSFGETQY
TRBV7-2	TRBJ2-7	many	ASSLNPRAGAHEQY